This T cell receptor (beta chain) came from a study of T-cell reconstitution after alpha-beta-depleted transplantation in children. Molecular barcoding with unique molecular identifiers was used for the TCRbeta library. TCRdb used MiXCR to reprocess the PCR reads, holding one entry per CDR3 protein. The sample holds hundreds of thousands of distinct CDR3 sequences; 10% to 15% are singletons and the top ten take 2% to 2.5%. Note on this clonotype: Its matching antigen is unknown.

The trim removed 4 bases at V and 0 bases at J, leaving 3 bases unmatched. The germline V gene encodes CDR1 SGHRS and CDR2 YFSETQ. The CDR3 has 14 amino acids. Broader study findings: About two months after transplant, alpha-beta T cells reportedly came from several hundred expanded graft clones. Surviving recipient T cells and thymic progenitors underlay high day-60 TCRbeta diversity in some patients.

V gene TRBV5-1 combines with J gene TRBJ2-7; 8 positions agree with TRBD2. This TCR derives from a male patient younger than 18 who had a stem cell transplant for acute myeloid leukemia, so the T cells may come from the graft donor. Sequencing used PBMCs, mostly from graft donor cells, obtained 360 days after TCRalphabeta/CD19-depleted stem cell transplant. The CDR3 coding sequence is TGCGCCAGCAGCCATAGCGGGATCTCCTACGAGCAGTACTTC. It codes for CASSHSGISYEQYF.